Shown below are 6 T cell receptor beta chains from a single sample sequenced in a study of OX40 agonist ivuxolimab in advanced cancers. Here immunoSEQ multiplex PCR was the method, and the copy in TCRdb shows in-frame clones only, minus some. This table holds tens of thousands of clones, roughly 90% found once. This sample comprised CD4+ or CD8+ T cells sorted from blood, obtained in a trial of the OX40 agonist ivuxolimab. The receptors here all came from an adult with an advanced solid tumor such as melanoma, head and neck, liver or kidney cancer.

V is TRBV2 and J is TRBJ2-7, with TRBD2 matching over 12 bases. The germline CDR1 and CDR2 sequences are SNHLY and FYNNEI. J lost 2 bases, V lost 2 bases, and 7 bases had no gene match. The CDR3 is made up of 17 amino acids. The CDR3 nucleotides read TGTGCCAGCAGTGAACCCCGGACTAGCGGGAAACCCTACGAGCAGTACTTC. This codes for CASSEPRTSGKPYEQYF.

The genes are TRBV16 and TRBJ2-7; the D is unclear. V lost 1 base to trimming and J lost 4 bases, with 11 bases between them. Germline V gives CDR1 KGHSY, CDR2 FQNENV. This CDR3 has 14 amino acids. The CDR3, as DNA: TGTGCCAGCAGCCAATTTAAGGATACATACGAGCAGTACTTC. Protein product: CASSQFKDTYEQYF.

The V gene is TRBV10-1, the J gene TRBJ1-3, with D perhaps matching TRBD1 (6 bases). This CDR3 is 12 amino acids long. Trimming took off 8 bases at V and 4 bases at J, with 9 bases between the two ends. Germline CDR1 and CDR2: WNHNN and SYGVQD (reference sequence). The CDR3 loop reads CASQGQGNTIYF. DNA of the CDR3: TGCGCCAGCCAAGGACAGGGAAACACCATATATTTT.

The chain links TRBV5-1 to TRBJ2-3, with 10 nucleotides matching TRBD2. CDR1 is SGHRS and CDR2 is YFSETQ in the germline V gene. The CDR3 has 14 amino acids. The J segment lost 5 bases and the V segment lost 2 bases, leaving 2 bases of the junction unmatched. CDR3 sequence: CASSLAGGGDTQYF. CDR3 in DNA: TGCGCCAGCAGCTTAGCGGGAGGGGGAGATACGCAGTATTTT.

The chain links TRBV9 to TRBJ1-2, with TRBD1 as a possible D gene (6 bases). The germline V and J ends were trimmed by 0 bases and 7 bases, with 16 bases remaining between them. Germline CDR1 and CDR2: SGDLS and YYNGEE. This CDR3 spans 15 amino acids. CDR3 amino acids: CASSVGWGRGGGYTF. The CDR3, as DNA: TGTGCCAGCAGCGTAGGATGGGGCAGGGGCGGTGGCTACACCTTC.

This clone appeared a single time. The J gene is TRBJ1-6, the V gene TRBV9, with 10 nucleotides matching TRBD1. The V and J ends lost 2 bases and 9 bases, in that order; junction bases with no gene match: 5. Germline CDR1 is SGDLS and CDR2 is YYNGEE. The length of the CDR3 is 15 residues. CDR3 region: CASSVGTGAPSPLHF. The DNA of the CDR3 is TGTGCCAGCAGCGTGGGGACAGGGGCCCCTTCACCCCTCCACTTT.